These 7 T cell receptor beta chains were sequenced from one sample in a study of response to subunit inactivated influenza vaccine. MiXCR was run by TCRdb on the RT-PCR reads, yielding one entry per CDR3 protein. This sample has hundreds of thousands of distinct CDR3 sequences, with about 14% found just once. The sample was PBMCs from blood, taken roughly 2 weeks before vaccination. These receptors were collected from a man aged 45 to 65 who received an inactivated influenza vaccine.

The rearrangement uses TRBV7-9 and TRBJ2-5; no clear D gene. There are 13 residues in the CDR3. Germline CDR1 and CDR2: SEHNR and FQNEAQ (reference sequence). V lost 1 base to trimming and J lost 5 bases, with 8 bases between them. The CDR3: CASSLVMGETQYF. The CDR3 nucleotides read TGTGCCAGCAGCTTAGTAATGGGGGAGACCCAGTACTTC.

The rearrangement uses TRBV4-3 and TRBJ2-3; 12 bases match TRBD1. CDR3 length equals 18 residues. Germline loops: CDR1 LGHNA, CDR2 YSLEER. The junction had 6 bases not matched to a gene; V was cut back by 0 bases and J by 2 bases. CDR3 nucleotides: TGCGCCAGCAGCCAAGAACACGGGACAGGGGGCTTCACAGATACGCAGTATTTT. Protein: CASSQEHGTGGFTDTQYF.

The V gene is TRBV29-1, the J gene TRBJ2-7; D not resolved. Trimming left V 2 bases short and J 5 bases short, with 22 bases between. The V gene's germline CDR1 is SQVTM and CDR2 ANQGSEA. The CDR3 is 16 amino acids. The CDR3, as DNA: TGCAGCGTTGAACGGCCTAGGGCAGGCCTTTCCCACGAGCAGTACTTC. This codes for CSVERPRAGLSHEQYF.

This clonotype has ten or more counts. V is TRBV27 and J is TRBJ1-2, with 10 bases matching TRBD1. The CDR3 is made up of 14 amino acids. J lost 6 bases, V lost 6 bases, and 7 bases had no gene match. The germline V gene has CDR1 MNHEY and CDR2 SMNVEV (reference sequence). The CDR3 coding sequence is TGTGCCAGCAGCGACGACAGGGGGCAACATGGCTACACCTTC. The encoded protein is CASSDDRGQHGYTF.

This chain connects TRBV7-2 to TRBJ2-2; a weak D match, TRBD2 (6 bases). V lost 1 base and J 3 bases, leaving 12 bases between the germline ends. Germline V lookup: CDR1 SGHTA, CDR2 FQGNSA. CDR3 size: 16 residues. CDR3 DNA sequence: TGTGCCAGCAGCTTAGTCGGGGGTCCGGACACCGGGGAGCTGTTTTTT. This translates into CASSLVGGPDTGELFF.

Only a few counts were recorded for this clonotype. This chain joins TRBV7-3 and TRBJ2-5; D call uncertain. The length of the CDR3 is 13 residues. Germline CDR1 SGHTA, CDR2 FQGTGA. Trimming cost V 1 base and J 5 bases, with 8 bases left between them. Written as DNA, the CDR3 is TGTGCCAGCAGCTTAATTAGGGCGGAGACCCAGTACTTC. Its protein product is CASSLIRAETQYF.

To note about this clonotype: The junction shows a germline mismatch at one end, possibly a read error. The chain couples TRBV28 to TRBJ1-3; 7 nucleotides match TRBD1. The CDR3 spans 14 residues. Germline values: CDR1 MDHEN, CDR2 SYDVKM. CDR3 sequence: CVSRGIRSGNTIYF. The CDR3 DNA is TGTGTCAGCAGGGGGATTAGGTCTGGAAACACCATATATTTT.